These 16 T cell receptor beta chains share one sample of origin, sequenced in a study of blood T cells in healthy people across ages. It was with a sample-barcoded 5' primer and a J-beta primer mix that a second PCR of roughly 6 to 12 cycles was run. Using its own MiXCR run on the 5' RACE reads, TCRdb lists one record per CDR3 protein. This sample has about 800,000 distinct CDR3 sequences, with more than 45% found just once. Sequenced input: blood. These receptors were collected from a man under 40 in good health.

This rearrangement joins TRBV7-8 to TRBJ2-1, with 8 bases aligning to TRBD2. Germline-derived CDR1 and CDR2 are SGHVS and FQNEAQ. The CDR3 length is 15 residues. The trim removed 5 bases at V and 5 bases at J, leaving 8 bases unmatched. CDR3 sequence: CASSKVAGRNNEQFF. For the CDR3, the DNA is TGTGCCAGCAGCAAGGTAGCGGGGAGAAACAATGAGCAGTTCTTC.

This clonotype appeared a few times. V usage is TRBV20-1 and J usage is TRBJ2-7; tentative D call: TRBD2 (7 bases). V shed 5 bases and J shed 5 bases, with 16 bases lying between them. The CDR3 runs 13 residues. CDR1 and CDR2 (germline): DFQATT, SNEGSKA (reference sequence). The CDR3 nucleotides are TGCAGTGCTTGGGGGGGCCCGCCTGACGAGCAGTACTTC. The encoded protein is CSAWGGPPDEQYF.

This clonotype showed up many times. J is TRBJ2-4 and V is TRBV6-2 or TRBV6-3; weak D call: TRBD1 (6 bases). The CDR3 sequence is 14 residues long. V was shortened by 6 bases and J by 8 bases, with 17 bases between the two germline ends. Per germline, CDR1 MNHEY and CDR2 SVGEGT. The CDR3 region is CASRSNRVSDIQYF. In nucleotides, the CDR3 is TGTGCCAGCAGATCCAACAGGGTGAGCGACATTCAGTACTTC.

The chain joins TRBV29-1 to TRBJ2-5; 7 bases map to TRBD1. There are 13 residues in the CDR3. J lost 2 bases, V lost 7 bases, and 7 bases had no gene match. From germline, CDR1 is SQVTM and CDR2 ANQGSEA. CDR3 region: CSAPQGVQETQYF. CDR3 bases: TGCAGCGCCCCCCAGGGGGTACAAGAGACCCAGTACTTC.

This clonotype was picked up a small number of times. The rearrangement uses TRBV3-1 and TRBJ2-7; D is ambiguous. Trimming pared 4 bases from V and 6 bases from J, leaving 16 bases between. The CDR3 is 14 residues long. CDR1 and CDR2 (germline): LGHDT, YNNKEL (reference sequence). In DNA, the CDR3 is TGTGCCAGCAGCCCCCCGGGCGCACCTTCCGAGCAGTACTTC. Its protein is CASSPPGAPSEQYF.

The chain carries TRBV15 and TRBJ2-5; either TRBD1 or TRBD2 may fit D (5 bases each). Trimming pared 8 bases from V and 3 bases from J, leaving 22 bases between. The CDR3 runs to 16 residues. Germline CDR1 reads LNHNV; CDR2 reads YYDKDF (reference sequence). CDR3 in DNA: TGTGCCACCGAAGATACCCAGAATGGGACCGAAGAGACCCAGTACTTC. Translated, it gives CATEDTQNGTEETQYF.

This clonotype has a count of ten or more. V is TRBV4-2 and J is TRBJ1-4; D not certain. Germline V gene data show CDR1 as LGHNA and CDR2 as YNFKEQ. V lost 0 bases and J lost 5, with 13 bases in between. There are 16 residues in the CDR3. The CDR3 here is CASSQDRGSGNEKLFF. The CDR3 DNA reads as TGTGCCAGCAGCCAAGATCGCGGGTCGGGAAATGAAAAACTGTTTTTT.

This clonotype was picked up a small number of times. The CDR3, as DNA: TGCAGCGGAAACCAGGGTAACCAAGAGACCCAGTACTTC. As protein: CSGNQGNQETQYF. The chain combines TRBV29-1 with TRBJ2-5; D is perhaps TRBD1 (5 bases). Germline V lookup: CDR1 SQVTM, CDR2 ANQGSEA. This CDR3 spans 13 amino acids. Trimming removed 7 bases at V and 0 bases at J, with 12 bases between.

The chain couples TRBV29-1 to TRBJ2-5; 7 nucleotides agree with TRBD2. The CDR3 extends over 13 amino acids. The germline V gene has CDR1 SQVTM and CDR2 ANQGSEA. V was clipped by 1 base and J by 5 bases; unmatched bases: 4. The CDR3 sequence is CSVEVIGRETQYF. In nucleotides, the CDR3 is TGCAGCGTTGAAGTTATCGGGAGGGAGACCCAGTACTTC.

The rearrangement links TRBV7-8 to TRBJ2-3, with D tentatively TRBD2 (6 bases). The V end was cut by 1 base, the J end by 3 bases, with 8 bases between. CDR1 is SGHVS, CDR2 FQNEAQ, per germline. CDR3 length: 14 residues. The DNA for the CDR3 is TGTGCCAGCAGCTTAGATGCGGGGACAGATACGCAGTATTTT. It codes for CASSLDAGTDTQYF.

The rearrangement joins TRBV20-1 to TRBJ2-1, with D unclear. The CDR3 has 16 amino acids. V was trimmed by 3 bases and J by 0 bases, leaving 15 bases between them. The V gene's germline CDR1 is DFQATT and CDR2 SNEGSKA (reference sequence). CDR3 coding DNA: TGCAGTGCTAGTCAGGTGGGATCGAGCTCCTACAATGAGCAGTTCTTC. It specifies CSASQVGSSSYNEQFF.

This clonotype was seen a few times. This chain uses TRBV7-2 with TRBJ1-2; 8 bases are shared with TRBD1. Germline V gives CDR1 SGHTA, CDR2 FQGNSA. This CDR3 region has 14 residues. J lost 8 bases, V lost 5 bases, and 10 bases had no gene match. The DNA of the CDR3 is TGTGCCAGCAGCCTAAATGACAGGGGAGGAGGCTACACCTTC. Amino acids: CASSLNDRGGGYTF.

The V gene is TRBV4-3, the J gene TRBJ2-5; possibly TRBD2 for D (5 bases). The germline V gene has CDR1 LGHNA and CDR2 YSLEER. V was pared by 0 bases and J by 11 bases, with 16 bases between. The CDR3 contains 14 residues. CDR3 sequence: CASSQDFEGSEQYF. In DNA form, the CDR3 reads TGCGCCAGCAGCCAAGATTTCGAGGGTAGTGAGCAGTACTTC.

This chain joins TRBV6-5 and TRBJ2-6; 7 nucleotides agree with TRBD1. V lost 5 bases and J lost 1; bases outside the gene matches: 2. This CDR3 has 15 residues. Germline CDR1 reads MNHEY; CDR2 reads SVGAGI. The CDR3 spells CASSDRDSGANVLTF. The DNA for the CDR3 is TGTGCCAGCAGTGACAGGGATTCTGGGGCCAACGTCCTGACTTTC.

CDR3 bases: TGTGCCAGCAGTCATGTCCCGGGACAGGAACAAGAGACCCAGTACTTC. This codes for CASSHVPGQEQETQYF. The chain employs TRBV6-5 and TRBJ2-5; 8 nucleotides align to TRBD1. V shed 5 bases, J shed 2 bases, and the junction held 10 bases outside the gene matches. Germline CDR1 is MNHEY and CDR2 is SVGAGI. The CDR3 runs to 16 residues.

The chain joins TRBV10-3 to TRBJ2-1; TRBD2 aligns across 11 bases. This CDR3 spans 17 amino acids. V lost 3 bases and J lost 6; bases outside the gene matches: 10. Germline assignment: CDR1 ENHRY and CDR2 SYGVKD. The CDR3 DNA reads as TGTGCCATCAGTGAACTACTAGCGGGGGTTAGTATCAATGAGCAGTTCTTC. It encodes CAISELLAGVSINEQFF.